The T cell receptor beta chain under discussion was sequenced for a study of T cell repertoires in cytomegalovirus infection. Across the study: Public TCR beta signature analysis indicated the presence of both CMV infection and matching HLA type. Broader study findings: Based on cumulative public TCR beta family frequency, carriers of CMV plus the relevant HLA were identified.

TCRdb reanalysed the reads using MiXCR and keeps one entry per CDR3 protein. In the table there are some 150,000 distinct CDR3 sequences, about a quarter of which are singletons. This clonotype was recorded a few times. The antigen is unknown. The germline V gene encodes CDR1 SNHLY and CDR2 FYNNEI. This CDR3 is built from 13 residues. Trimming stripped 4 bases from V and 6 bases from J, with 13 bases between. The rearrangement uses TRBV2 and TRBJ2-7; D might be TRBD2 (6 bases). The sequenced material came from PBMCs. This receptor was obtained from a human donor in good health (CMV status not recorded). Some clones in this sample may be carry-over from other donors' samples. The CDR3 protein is CASSGAGSSEQYF. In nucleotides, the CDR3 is TGTGCCAGCAGTGGTGCGGGGTCCAGCGAGCAGTACTTC. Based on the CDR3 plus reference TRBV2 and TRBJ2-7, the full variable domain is EPEVTQTPSHQVTQMGQEVILRCVPISNHLYFYWYRQILGQKVEFLVSFYNNEISEKSEIFDDQFSVERPDGSNFTLKIRSTKLEDSAMYFCASSGAGSSEQYFGPGTRLTVT.